These 14 T cell receptor beta chains came from one sample sequenced in a study of cytomegalovirus exposure and HLA in healthy donors. It was with 60 Vbeta and 13 Jbeta primers that the PCR ran. The protocol was immunoSEQ multiplex PCR, while the TCRdb copy is restricted to in-frame clones and leaves out a portion. The repertoire holds approximately 190,000 clones, with 82% as singletons. The source material was PBMCs. These receptors all come from a woman between 50 and 59 years old in good health and CMV-seropositive.

As concerns this clone: Sequence at one end of the junction differs from germline and may be a read error. The chain joins TRBV6-1 to TRBJ2-4; D possibly corresponds to TRBD1 (5 bases). The CDR3 length is 16 residues. Germline lookup yields CDR1 MNHNS and CDR2 SASEGT. The CDR3 coding sequence is TGTGTCAGCAGTGAAGGTCCAGGGTTAGCCAAAAACAGTCAGTACTTC. It encodes CVSSEGPGLAKNSQYF.

The chain employs TRBV7-2 and TRBJ2-3; 7 bases fit TRBD2. V gave up 3 bases and J gave up 4 bases; unmatched junction bases: 7. CDR3 length: 15 residues. Germline CDR1 and CDR2: SGHTA and FQGNSA. The CDR3 DNA sequence: TGTGCCAGCAGCTTTTCGGGAGGCTACTCAGATACGCAGTATTTT. It encodes CASSFSGGYSDTQYF.

The chain employs TRBV6-1 and TRBJ2-3; D is unclear. CDR1 is MNHNS, CDR2 SASEGT, per germline. The CDR3 has 14 amino acids. With 0 bases removed from V and 1 base from J, the gap between germline ends came to 5 bases. CDR3 in amino acids: CASSEASGTDTQYF. For the CDR3, the DNA is TGTGCCAGCAGTGAAGCATCAGGCACAGATACGCAGTATTTT.

The sample holds a few counts of this clone. The chain recombines TRBV19 with TRBJ1-3; 7 bases line up with TRBD1. Germline V CDR1 and CDR2: LNHDA, SQIVND (reference sequence). Unmatched junction bases numbered 10, after V lost 1 base and J lost 4 bases. There are 17 residues in the CDR3. This CDR3 reads CASSIALQGIRGNTIYF. CDR3 nucleotides: TGTGCCAGTAGTATAGCCCTACAGGGGATCCGCGGAAACACCATATATTTT.

The chain employs TRBV27 and TRBJ2-7; TRBD1 matches 8 bases. This CDR3 is 15 amino acids long. J lost 1 base, V lost 4 bases, and 6 bases had no gene match. The germline CDR1 and CDR2 sequences are MNHEY and SMNVEV (reference sequence). Here the CDR3 DNA reads TGTGCCAGCAGTTCGACAGGGGCGCTATCCTACGAGCAGTACTTC. Protein: CASSSTGALSYEQYF.

V is TRBV27 and J is TRBJ2-7; TRBD1 matches 8 bases. The CDR3 consists of 16 residues. CDR1 is MNHEY and CDR2 is SMNVEV in the germline V gene (reference sequence). V shed 4 bases, J shed 2 bases, and the junction held 10 bases outside the gene matches. CDR3 DNA: TGTGCCAGCAGTTATTCCGGACAGGGCTCTGCCTACGAGCAGTACTTC. This translates into CASSYSGQGSAYEQYF.

Here the CDR3 DNA reads TGTGCCAACCCGCCACAGGGGGCGGAAGCATCGGAAGCTTTCTTT. Protein sequence: CANPPQGAEASEAFF. The V gene is TRBV2, the J gene TRBJ1-1, with 9 nucleotides matching TRBD1. The V gene's germline CDR1 is SNHLY and CDR2 FYNNEI. The V segment lost 10 bases and the J segment 8 bases; nucleotides outside the gene matches: 17. The CDR3 covers 15 residues. Full variable domain (outside the CDR3, taken from reference TRBV2 and TRBJ1-1): EPEVTQTPSHQVTQMGQEVILRCVPISNHLYFYWYRQILGQKVEFLVSFYNNEISEKSEIFDDQFSVERPDGSNFTLKIRSTKLEDSAMYFCANPPQGAEASEAFFGQGTRLTVV.

This sequence joins TRBV11-2 and TRBJ2-1; tentative D call: TRBD2 (5 bases). Germline lookup yields CDR1 SGHAT and CDR2 FQNNGV. CDR3 length equals 18 residues. The V end lost 0 bases, the J end lost 0 bases, and 15 bases lay between the germline ends. The CDR3 DNA follows: TGTGCCAGCAGCTTAGATTTGATCAGCGGAAGCTCCTACAATGAGCAGTTCTTC. Residues: CASSLDLISGSSYNEQFF.

Written as DNA, the CDR3 is TGTGCCAGCAGCTTAGGGACAAATAATTCACCCCTCCACTTT. Translation gives CASSLGTNNSPLHF. This rearrangement joins TRBV7-2 to TRBJ1-6; weak D call: TRBD1 (5 bases). CDR3 size: 14 residues. Germline lookup yields CDR1 SGHTA and CDR2 FQGNSA. Deletions cut 1 base from V and 5 bases from J, with 6 bases between.

The chain has TRBV5-4 and TRBJ2-2; 8 nucleotides align to TRBD2. The CDR3 runs 13 residues. V was clipped by 6 bases and J by 6 bases; unmatched bases: 4. The germline V gene has CDR1 SGHNT and CDR2 YYREEE (reference sequence). CDR3 nucleotides: TGTGCCAGCACCTCGGGGGGGGCCGGGGAGCTGTTTTTT. Encoded protein: CASTSGGAGELFF.

The sample holds one count of this clone. The chain links TRBV20-1 to TRBJ2-1, with no clear D. This CDR3 region has 11 residues. V was trimmed by 3 bases and J by 7 bases, leaving 7 bases between them. The V gene's germline CDR1 is DFQATT and CDR2 SNEGSKA (reference sequence). Written as DNA, the CDR3 is TGCAGTGCTAGCCTACTGAATGAGCAGTTCTTC. Protein product: CSASLLNEQFF.

This clone was counted between two and nine times. The chain carries TRBV7-2 and TRBJ1-1; possible D gene TRBD1, 5 bases. V dropped 2 bases and J dropped 5 bases, with 6 bases sitting between them. Germline CDR1 reads SGHTA; CDR2 reads FQGNSA. The CDR3 loop spans 12 amino acids. CDR3 amino acids: CASSLRGTEAFF. For the CDR3, the DNA is TGTGCCAGCAGCTTAAGGGGAACTGAAGCTTTCTTT.

This clone was picked up one time. The chain employs TRBV6-1 and TRBJ2-1; no firm D call. V was trimmed by 1 base and J by 7 bases, leaving 8 bases between them. CDR3 length: 13 amino acids. From germline, CDR1 is MNHNS and CDR2 SASEGT. The CDR3 nucleotides read TGTGCCAGCAGTGAAGTGGCTCAAAATGAGCAGTTCTTC. As protein: CASSEVAQNEQFF.

This clone showed up just a few times. The gene calls are TRBV2 and TRBJ1-5; D possibly corresponds to TRBD1 (5 bases). The CDR3 spans 14 residues. Trimming shortened V by 2 bases and J by 1 base, and 6 bases separated the two germline ends. The germline V gene encodes CDR1 SNHLY and CDR2 FYNNEI. The DNA of the CDR3 is TGTGCCAGCAGTGAATACAGGAGCAATCAGCCCCAGCATTTT. This codes for CASSEYRSNQPQHF.